This T cell receptor (beta chain) appears in the sequencing data of a study of CXCR3-negative and CXCR3-positive naive CD8 T cells. Whole-study context: Overall TRB read output was about 135 million, and each library contained about 1.5 +/- 0.3 million reads.

The germline CDR1 and CDR2 sequences are SGHRS and YFSETQ. The CDR3 spans 13 residues. The authors prepared UMI-labeled TRB cDNA libraries by 5' RACE. TCRdb re-called the 5' RACE reads, yielding one record per CDR3 amino acid sequence without DNA. The sample yields about 90,000 distinct CDR3 sequences, of which the top ten take up nearly 0.85%. Study results and limitations: Much lower diversity was found in memory CD8+ cells, while both naive subsets had comparably high diversity. TRBV-TRBJ usage matched between naive CXCR3-negative and CXCR3-positive cells but not between memory cells. Higher TRB CDR3 hydrophobicity marked CXCR3-positive naive cells relative to CXCR3-negative naive cells.

On this clonotype itself: Its antigen remains unidentified.

The naive CD8+ gate required CD45RO-CCR7+CD27+CD95- phenotype. This TCR derives from a human donor in good health. Some clones in this sample may be carry-over from other donors' samples. The sequencing input was naive CXCR3+ CD8+ T cells from blood. Subset denoted: CD45RO-CCR7+CD27+CD95- naive CD8+ T cells expressing CXCR3 (TNR3+). The V and J genes are TRBV5-1 and TRBJ2-7. CDR3 sequence reads: CASRTESSYEQYF.